Each of the 28 T cell receptor beta chains below was sequenced from the same sample in a study of regulatory T cells in long-lasting Graves disease (dated by TCRdb to about 2021). The time point label corresponds to: persistent/refractory GD, antithyroid drugs over 5 years with positive TRAb. For both TCR sequencing and RNA sequencing, RNA was extracted from PBMCs using TRIzol. To prepare the library, multiplex PCR was applied. Sequencing used an Illumina HiSeq 4000. CDR3 regions were amplified by Arm-PCR with iRepertoire HTBI primers to construct TCR beta libraries. The public reads were reprocessed in TCRdb via fastp at Q25 and MiXCR, keeping in-frame beta chains. A single entry per CDR3 protein holds the most common genes and DNA from its merged rows. The sample yields a few hundred thousand distinct CDR3 sequences; 23% were counted once. The ten largest clones take up 28% of the sample. The starting material was peripheral blood mononuclear cells (PBMCs), obtained when the disease was refractory, from a patient treated with antithyroid drugs. The receptors were sampled from a woman between 40 and 50 years old with Graves disease. Donor details come from another sample of the same person, matched by shared clones.

In this sample, this clonotype turned up many times. This chain connects TRBV27 to TRBJ1-6; 7 bases align to TRBD1. In germline, CDR1 is MNHEY, CDR2 SMNVEV (reference sequence). This CDR3 has 15 residues. Losses at the gene ends were 5 bases for V and 5 bases for J; bases not matched to a gene: 6. The CDR3 nucleotides read TGTGCCAGCAGTCCAGGGACAGCAAATAATTCACCCCTCCACTTT. Translation: CASSPGTANNSPLHF.

This rearrangement joins TRBV10-3 to TRBJ2-1; 11 bases are a match to TRBD2. This CDR3 is built from 22 residues. Germline V gene sequence: CDR1 ENHRY, CDR2 SYGVKD. The junction had 20 bases not matched to a gene; V was cut back by 0 bases and J by 4 bases. Here the CDR3 reads CAISESRHRLAGKSLDYNEQFF. DNA of the CDR3: TGTGCCATCAGTGAGTCGAGGCATCGACTAGCGGGAAAGTCATTGGATTACAATGAGCAGTTCTTC.

The genes are TRBV7-9 and TRBJ1-4; no clear D gene. Trimming removed 3 bases from V and 0 bases from J, with 11 bases in between. CDR1 and CDR2 (germline): SEHNR, FQNEAQ (reference sequence). CDR3 size: 16 residues. CDR3 bases: TGTGCCAGCAGCTTCTTTATCTACGCAACTAATGAAAAACTGTTTTTT. Protein product: CASSFFIYATNEKLFF. Full variable domain (rest looked up from reference TRBV7-9 and TRBJ1-4): DTGVSQNPRHKITKRGQNVTFRCDPISEHNRLYWYRQTLGQGPEFLTYFQNEAQLEKSRLLSDRFSAERPKGSFSTLEIQRTEQGDSAMYLCASSFFIYATNEKLFFGSGTQLSVL.

This clonotype has a count of ten or more. The V gene is TRBV28, the J gene TRBJ2-1; D is unresolved. The CDR3 consists of 12 residues. Trimming cost V 5 bases and J 7 bases, with 9 bases left between them. CDR1 is MDHEN and CDR2 is SYDVKM in the germline V gene. CDR3 nucleotides: TGTGCCAGCAGTCCCCGTAGGAATGAGCAGTTCTTC. Protein product: CASSPRRNEQFF.

The sample holds a few counts of this clonotype. V usage is TRBV19 and J usage is TRBJ1-3; D gene uncertain. V lost 7 bases, J lost 1 base, and 14 bases lay in between. This CDR3 is 15 amino acids long. The germline V gene has CDR1 LNHDA and CDR2 SQIVND (reference sequence). CDR3 protein: CASKPSATSGNTIYF. In DNA form, the CDR3 reads TGTGCCAGTAAGCCTTCGGCAACTTCTGGAAACACCATATATTTT.

This clonotype was found many times. The chain couples TRBV29-1 to TRBJ2-5; 8 bases fit TRBD2. The CDR3 is 15 residues long. The junction had 9 bases not matched to a gene; V was cut back by 3 bases and J by 3 bases. Germline loops: CDR1 SQVTM, CDR2 ANQGSEA. The CDR3 is CSVDGTSGAKETQYF. In DNA form, the CDR3 reads TGCAGCGTTGATGGAACTAGCGGAGCGAAAGAGACCCAGTACTTC.

The chain couples TRBV6-1 to TRBJ2-7; D is possibly TRBD1 (6 bases). CDR1 and CDR2 (germline): MNHNS, SASEGT. The V and J ends lost 6 bases and 3 bases respectively, with 12 bases between them. CDR3 length equals 13 residues. The CDR3 loop reads CASRQGAVYEQYF. Written as DNA, the CDR3 is TGTGCCAGCAGACAGGGTGCAGTCTACGAGCAGTACTTC.

This clonotype was detected a few times. The genes are TRBV5-1 and TRBJ1-1, with 7 nucleotides matching TRBD1. Germline V CDR1 and CDR2: SGHRS, YFSETQ. This CDR3 region has 17 residues. V shed 0 bases, J shed 8 bases, and the junction held 16 bases outside the gene matches. For the CDR3, the DNA is TGCGCCAGCAGCTTGGGTACTGACAGGGCGCCTCCCGCCGAAGCTTTCTTT. It codes for CASSLGTDRAPPAEAFF.

This clonotype appeared many times. The chain combines TRBV7-9 with TRBJ2-7; the match to TRBD2 covers 11 bases. The trim removed 5 bases at V and 2 bases at J, leaving 5 bases unmatched. Germline V gene sequence: CDR1 SEHNR, CDR2 FQNEAQ (reference sequence). The CDR3 runs 15 residues. CDR3 sequence reads: CASSQGLAATYEQYF. As DNA, the CDR3 is TGTGCCAGCAGCCAGGGACTAGCGGCCACCTACGAGCAGTACTTC. Full variable domain (outside the CDR3, taken from reference TRBV7-9 and TRBJ2-7): DTGVSQNPRHKITKRGQNVTFRCDPISEHNRLYWYRQTLGQGPEFLTYFQNEAQLEKSRLLSDRFSAERPKGSFSTLEIQRTEQGDSAMYLCASSQGLAATYEQYFGPGTRLTVT.

The chain links TRBV7-9 to TRBJ2-7; unclear D gene. The CDR3 runs 11 residues. V lost 7 bases, J lost 3 bases, and 7 bases lay in between. Germline V CDR1 and CDR2: SEHNR, FQNEAQ (reference sequence). DNA of the CDR3: TGTGCCAGCACGCCGGGCTACGAGCAGTACTTC. It codes for CASTPGYEQYF.

As regards this clonotype: A read error may explain this, as a much larger clone is one base away. The J gene is TRBJ2-7, the V gene TRBV11-2, with D perhaps given as TRBD1 or TRBD2 (5 bases each). In germline, CDR1 is SGHAT, CDR2 FQNNGV. This CDR3 is 15 amino acids long. CDR3 loop: CANSLEPGTVYEQYF. CDR3 nucleotide sequence: TGTGCCAACAGCTTAGAGCCCGGGACCGTCTACGAGCAGTACTTC.

This clonotype was counted at least ten times. The rearrangement uses TRBV15 and TRBJ1-5; TRBD1 matches at 7 bases. The CDR3 runs to 17 residues. Germline V lookup: CDR1 LNHNV, CDR2 YYDKDF (reference sequence). Germline trimming cut 1 base from V and 3 bases from J; bases unmatched to any gene: 9. This chain's CDR3 is CATSRGIQGRTNQPQHF. The CDR3 DNA sequence: TGTGCCACCAGCAGAGGAATACAGGGGCGCACCAATCAGCCCCAGCATTTT. The whole variable domain, filled in from reference TRBV15 and TRBJ1-5, reads DAMVIQNPRYQVTQFGKPVTLSCSQTLNHNVMYWYQQKSSQAPKLLFHYYDKDFNNEADTPDNFQSRRPNTSFCFLDIRSPGLGDTAMYLCATSRGIQGRTNQPQHFGDGTRLSIL.

This clonotype occurred many times. The chain couples TRBV28 to TRBJ1-1; D is uncertain. V dropped 7 bases and J dropped 4 bases, with 13 bases sitting between them. The CDR3 extends over 13 amino acids. Germline CDR1 reads MDHEN; CDR2 reads SYDVKM. The DNA of the CDR3 is TGTGCCAGCACACTTTGGAGTTCCACTGAAGCTTTCTTT. Translation gives CASTLWSSTEAFF.

DNA of the CDR3: TGTGCCAGCACCCAACTAGGACCCAACAATGAGCAGTTCTTC. Translation gives CASTQLGPNNEQFF. This sequence joins TRBV12-3 or TRBV12-4 and TRBJ2-1; perhaps TRBD2 as D (5 bases). Trimming pared 7 bases from V and 5 bases from J, leaving 15 bases between. The CDR3 covers 14 residues.

This clonotype was recorded a few times. The rearrangement joins TRBV15 to TRBJ2-7, with D perhaps TRBD1 (5 bases). CDR1 and CDR2 from the germline V gene are LNHNV and YYDKDF (reference sequence). V was trimmed by 5 bases and J by 0 bases, leaving 11 bases between them. The CDR3 has 14 residues. DNA of the CDR3: TGTGCCACCAGCGGAAGGGGTCTCTCCTACGAGCAGTACTTC. This gives the protein CATSGRGLSYEQYF. Full variable domain (outside the CDR3, taken from reference TRBV15 and TRBJ2-7): DAMVIQNPRYQVTQFGKPVTLSCSQTLNHNVMYWYQQKSSQAPKLLFHYYDKDFNNEADTPDNFQSRRPNTSFCFLDIRSPGLGDTAMYLCATSGRGLSYEQYFGPGTRLTVT.

The chain recombines TRBV7-9 with TRBJ2-7; 7 bases line up with TRBD1. Per the germline V gene, CDR1 is SEHNR and CDR2 is FQNEAQ (reference sequence). V trimming: 2 bases; J trimming: 5 bases; junction bases outside the gene matches: 6. The CDR3 has 14 residues. As DNA, the CDR3 is TGTGCCAGCAGCTTACCCGGGACAGAAAACGAGCAGTACTTC. Translating gives CASSLPGTENEQYF.

The V and J genes are TRBV6-9 and TRBJ1-6; D gene ambiguous. This CDR3 comprises 12 residues. Germline lookup yields CDR1 MNHGY and CDR2 SVAAGI. V was clipped by 3 bases and J by 14 bases, with 11 bases between them. The DNA of the CDR3 is TGTGCCAGCAGTTACAGGCCCCGGGCCCTCCACTTT. Translation: CASSYRPRALHF.

This clonotype occurred many times. V usage is TRBV2 and J usage is TRBJ2-7, with D tentatively TRBD1 (5 bases). The V gene's germline CDR1 is SNHLY and CDR2 FYNNEI. The CDR3 has 15 residues. Trimming removed 6 bases from V and 0 bases from J, with 15 bases in between. The CDR3 spells CASSLTESSSYEQYF. The CDR3 bases are TGTGCCAGCAGCTTGACAGAATCCAGCTCCTACGAGCAGTACTTC.

A word on this clonotype: A much larger clone lies a single base off, so this may be a read error. The chain couples TRBV6-1 to TRBJ1-2; possibly TRBD1 for D (5 bases). This CDR3 region has 17 residues. CDR1 is MNHNS and CDR2 is SASEGT in the germline V gene. Deletions cut 7 bases from V and 3 bases from J, with 24 bases between. The CDR3 DNA follows: TGTGCCAGCATGGATGATGGGGGACCTTTGTTCCACTATGGCTACACCTTC. The encoded protein is CASMDDGGPLFHYGYTF.

Many counts were recorded for this clonotype. The chain recombines TRBV20-1 with TRBJ2-5; 8 bases are shared with TRBD2. Trimming at V came to 1 base and at J to 6 bases, leaving 4 bases not matched to a gene. The CDR3 runs 13 residues. Germline values: CDR1 DFQATT, CDR2 SNEGSKA (reference sequence). The CDR3 DNA sequence: TGCAGTGCTAGAGCGGGGGGGGCAAAGACCCAGTACTTC. It encodes CSARAGGAKTQYF.

V and J are TRBV10-3 and TRBJ2-5; no clear D gene. Looked up from germline, CDR1 is ENHRY and CDR2 is SYGVKD. V lost 0 bases, J lost 5 bases, and 16 bases lay in between. This CDR3 has 16 residues. CDR3 sequence: CAISESLGPGRETQYF. CDR3 bases: TGTGCCATCAGTGAGTCATTGGGCCCGGGTCGGGAGACCCAGTACTTC.

For this clonotype: The limits of the CDR3 on the DNA are not certain, so only TCRdb's listed CDR3 is given. V and J are TRBV9 and TRBJ2-7; the table's D gene call, TRBD2, was not cross checked with the DNA. Germline V gene sequence: CDR1 SGDLS, CDR2 YYNGEE. With termini counted, the CDR3 has 15 amino acids. CDR3 amino acids: CASSVGPGLHYEQYF.

This clonotype was detected many times. The V call is TRBV6-1, the J call TRBJ2-7, with 8 nucleotides matching TRBD2. Germline trimming cut 1 base from V and 3 bases from J; bases unmatched to any gene: 11. Germline V CDR1 and CDR2: MNHNS, SASEGT. The CDR3 runs to 17 residues. The CDR3 loop is CASSEGVLAGQDYEQYF. The CDR3 nucleotides are TGTGCCAGCAGTGAAGGAGTTTTAGCGGGACAAGACTACGAGCAGTACTTC.

The table lists this clonotype with a few counts. The chain is built from TRBV13 and TRBJ2-1; a possible D gene is TRBD2 (6 bases). The germline V gene encodes CDR1 PRHDT and CDR2 FYEKMQ (reference sequence). The CDR3 covers 14 residues. Trimming stripped 0 bases from V and 5 bases from J, with 8 bases between. CDR3 DNA sequence: TGTGCCAGCAGCTTAGGGACTAGAGACAATGAGCAGTTCTTC. As protein: CASSLGTRDNEQFF.

Ten or more counts support this clonotype. This rearrangement joins TRBV28 to TRBJ1-4, with 7 bases aligning to TRBD1. J lost 9 bases, V lost 3 bases, and 10 bases had no gene match. Germline V CDR1 and CDR2: MDHEN, SYDVKM. The length of the CDR3 is 15 residues. The CDR3 sequence is CASSLEGAVWKKLFF. The CDR3 DNA follows: TGTGCCAGCAGTTTGGAGGGGGCTGTATGGAAAAAACTGTTTTTT.

This chain joins TRBV12-3 or TRBV12-4 and TRBJ2-3; 12 bases are shared with TRBD1. The CDR3 length is 20 residues. Germline trimming cut 6 bases from V and 0 bases from J; bases unmatched to any gene: 16. The CDR3 region has the DNA TGTGCCAGCAGGAAACATACCGGGACAGGGGGCTTCGGCAGCACAGATACGCAGTATTTT. It codes for CASRKHTGTGGFGSTDTQYF.

This clonotype was observed at least ten times. V gene TRBV24-1 combines with J gene TRBJ2-7; 10 bases line up with TRBD1. This CDR3 contains 14 residues. V shed 6 bases and J 2 bases; nucleotides not matched to a gene: 3. Germline V gene lookup returns CDR1 KGHDR and CDR2 SFDVKD. The CDR3: CATSNGQGAYEQYF. The CDR3 DNA follows: TGTGCCACCAGTAACGGACAGGGGGCCTACGAGCAGTACTTC.

The rearrangement joins TRBV19 to TRBJ2-3, with 7 bases lining up with TRBD1. Trimming cost V 6 bases and J 8 bases; bases outside gene matches: 2. This CDR3 has 11 residues. Germline V gene sequence: CDR1 LNHDA, CDR2 SQIVND (reference sequence). The CDR3 here is CASRTGTTQYF. The DNA for the CDR3 is TGTGCCAGTAGGACAGGGACTACGCAGTATTTT.